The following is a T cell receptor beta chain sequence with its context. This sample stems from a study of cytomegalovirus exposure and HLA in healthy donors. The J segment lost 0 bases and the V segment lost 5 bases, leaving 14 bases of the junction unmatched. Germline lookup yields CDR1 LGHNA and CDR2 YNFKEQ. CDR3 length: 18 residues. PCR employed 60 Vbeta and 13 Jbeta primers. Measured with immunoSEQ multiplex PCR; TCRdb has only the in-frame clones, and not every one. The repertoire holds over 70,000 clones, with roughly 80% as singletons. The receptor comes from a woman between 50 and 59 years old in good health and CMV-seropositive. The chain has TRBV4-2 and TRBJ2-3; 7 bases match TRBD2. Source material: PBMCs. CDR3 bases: TGTGCCAGCAGCTCTCCAGCGGGCGGGGGTGCTAGCACAGATACGCAGTATTTT. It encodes CASSSPAGGGASTDTQYF.